This record looks at one T cell receptor beta chain sequence and its context. Participant reports of clinical history set cohort assignment. Authors' analysis steps: Amplification from reference gene primers served as the basis for estimated nucleated cell counts. The method was immunoSEQ multiplex PCR; TCRdb's version includes in-frame clones alone and lacks a portion of them. From that table come the V and J calls and clone size; the DNA was used to work out D and trimming. The repertoire has fewer than 350,000 clones, approximately 91% of them found once; the top ten carry roughly 2%. The entry originates in a study of blood T cell repertoires in COVID-19. About the research overall: Both acute and convalescent COVID-19 samples were obtained from the United States, Italy and Spain. The cDNA or gDNA used as material had been derived from T cells, B-cell-depleted T cells, or PBMCs.

V dropped 6 bases and J dropped 4; count of bases not matched to a gene: 4. This CDR3 is 14 amino acids long. CDR1 LNHDA and CDR2 SQIVND come from the germline V gene (reference sequence). The sequence derives from a woman in her thirties or forties with acute COVID-19. The chain employs TRBV19 and TRBJ1-2, with 11 bases that match TRBD1. The sequencing sample was made of PBMCs or T cells enriched from blood (not recorded which). For the CDR3, the DNA is TGTGCCAGTAGGGGACAGGGGGAAGGCTATGGCTACACCTTC. Protein sequence: CASRGQGEGYGYTF.